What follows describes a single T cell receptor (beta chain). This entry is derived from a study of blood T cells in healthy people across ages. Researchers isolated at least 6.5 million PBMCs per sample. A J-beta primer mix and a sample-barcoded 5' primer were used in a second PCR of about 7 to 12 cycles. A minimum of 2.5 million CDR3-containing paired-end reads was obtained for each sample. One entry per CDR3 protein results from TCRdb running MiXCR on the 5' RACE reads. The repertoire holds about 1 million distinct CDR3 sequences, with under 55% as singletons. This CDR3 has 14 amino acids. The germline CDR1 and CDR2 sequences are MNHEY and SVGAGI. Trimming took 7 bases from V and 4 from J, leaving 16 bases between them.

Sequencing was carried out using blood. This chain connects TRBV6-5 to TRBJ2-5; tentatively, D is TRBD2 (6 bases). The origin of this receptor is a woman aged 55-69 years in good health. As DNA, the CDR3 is TGTGCCAGCACCTCTCAGGCGGGGCGAGAGACCCAGTACTTC. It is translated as CASTSQAGRETQYF.